Below are 32 T cell receptor beta chains sequenced from a single sample in a study of blood T cell repertoires in COVID-19. TCRdb's copy holds only in-frame clones and misses some; the assay was immunoSEQ multiplex PCR. Here the sample spans fewer than 300,000 clones, 80% to 90% being singletons. The sequenced sample was peripheral blood. These receptors came from a man aged 50 or older with COVID-19, enrolled during active disease.

The V and J genes are TRBV7-3 and TRBJ2-1; 11 nucleotides agree with TRBD1. The CDR3 consists of 16 residues. The germline gives CDR1 SGHTA, CDR2 FQGTGA. Trimming cost V 1 base and J 6 bases; bases outside gene matches: 5. DNA of the CDR3: TGTGCCAGCAGCTTAAGGGGGACAGGGGGTACCAATGAGCAGTTCTTC. Translating it yields CASSLRGTGGTNEQFF.

The chain carries TRBV19 and TRBJ2-7, with TRBD2 matching over 9 bases. The CDR3 runs to 15 residues. The junction had 6 bases not matched to a gene; V was cut back by 3 bases and J by 3 bases. From germline, CDR1 is LNHDA and CDR2 SQIVND (reference sequence). CDR3 sequence reads: CASSIIAGALYEQYF. The CDR3 region has the DNA TGTGCCAGTAGTATCATAGCGGGAGCTCTCTACGAGCAGTACTTC.

This clone was seen more than once but under ten times. The rearrangement uses TRBV4-2 and TRBJ2-5; maybe TRBD1 (6 bases). V lost 5 bases to trimming and J lost 0 bases, with 25 bases between them. The CDR3 totals 19 residues. Germline CDR1 reads LGHNA; CDR2 reads YNFKEQ. In DNA, the CDR3 is TGTGCCAGCAGCAACAAGTGGGGGTTTACAGGGAAGTACCAAGAGACCCAGTACTTC. Encoded protein: CASSNKWGFTGKYQETQYF.

This chain links TRBV6-5 with TRBJ2-7; TRBD1 might be the D (5 bases). The germline V gene encodes CDR1 MNHEY and CDR2 SVGAGI. There are 15 residues in the CDR3. Deletions cut 0 bases from V and 4 bases from J, with 13 bases between. CDR3 sequence reads: CASSYSRAVGYEQYF. DNA for the CDR3: TGTGCCAGCAGTTACTCCAGGGCGGTTGGGTACGAGCAGTACTTC.

This clone is a singleton in its sample. The V and J genes are TRBV2 and TRBJ2-7; D perhaps matches TRBD1 (5 bases). This CDR3 is 12 amino acids long. Germline values: CDR1 SNHLY, CDR2 FYNNEI. V lost 4 bases, J lost 5 bases, and 9 bases lay in between. The CDR3 bases are TGTGCCAGCAGTGGTGGACAAGACGAGCAGTACTTC. Protein: CASSGGQDEQYF.

V is TRBV6-1 and J is TRBJ2-7; no definite D call. The CDR3 contains 15 residues. The germline V gene encodes CDR1 MNHNS and CDR2 SASEGT. The V end was cut by 0 bases, the J end by 2 bases, with 11 bases between. As DNA, the CDR3 is TGTGCCAGCAGTGAAGCCCCGACTCAAACCTACGAGCAGTACTTC. Translated: CASSEAPTQTYEQYF.

V is TRBV9 and J is TRBJ2-3; 9 nucleotides agree with TRBD2. Germline CDR1 reads SGDLS; CDR2 reads YYNGEE. The CDR3 is made up of 17 amino acids. Trimming at V came to 0 bases and at J to 0 bases, leaving 5 bases not matched to a gene. The CDR3 DNA sequence: TGTGCCAGCAGCGTAGTGGCGGGGGGGGCAAGCACAGATACGCAGTATTTT. Its protein product is CASSVVAGGASTDTQYF. Complete variable domain (other parts from reference TRBV9 and TRBJ2-3): DSGVTQTPKHLITATGQRVTLRCSPRSGDLSVYWYQQSLDQGLQFLIQYYNGEERAKGNILERFSAQQFPDLHSELNLSSLELGDSALYFCASSVVAGGASTDTQYFGPGTRLTVL.

This clone was picked up one time. V gene TRBV4-2 combines with J gene TRBJ1-2, with D uncertain. Germline V lookup: CDR1 LGHNA, CDR2 YNFKEQ. Trimming took 0 bases from V and 0 from J, leaving 11 bases between them. CDR3 length equals 16 residues. DNA for the CDR3: TGTGCCAGCAGCCAAGATATTGAGTTATCTAACTATGGCTACACCTTC. Its protein product is CASSQDIELSNYGYTF.

This chain connects TRBV7-9 to TRBJ2-1; 8 bases map to TRBD2. CDR1 SEHNR and CDR2 FQNEAQ come from the germline V gene (reference sequence). J gave up 4 bases and V 5 bases, and 7 bases lay outside the gene matches. The CDR3 sequence is 15 residues long. In nucleotides, the CDR3 is TGTGCCAGCAGCAAAACTAGCGGACTATACAATGAGCAGTTCTTC. It is translated as CASSKTSGLYNEQFF.

The CDR3 bases are TGTGCCTGGAGGGACAGGGGGTACACCATATATTTT. Protein product: CAWRDRGYTIYF. V usage is TRBV30 and J usage is TRBJ1-3, with 10 bases that match TRBD1. The CDR3 has 12 residues. CDR1 is GTSNPN, CDR2 SVGIG, per germline (reference sequence). The J segment lost 8 bases and the V segment lost 3 bases, leaving 1 base of the junction unmatched.

The V and J genes are TRBV4-2 and TRBJ1-5; D is unresolved. The CDR3 runs 19 residues. V gave up 0 bases and J gave up 3 bases, with 21 bases separating them. The germline gives CDR1 LGHNA, CDR2 YNFKEQ. In DNA, the CDR3 is TGTGCCAGCAGCCAAGATGGAGCACGAAACCCCTCATACAATCAGCCCCAGCATTTT. Amino acid sequence: CASSQDGARNPSYNQPQHF.

This sequence joins TRBV5-6 and TRBJ2-7, with 7 bases fitting TRBD2. Germline V lookup: CDR1 SGHDT, CDR2 YYEEEE. The junction had 13 bases not matched to a gene; V was cut back by 4 bases and J by 3 bases. This CDR3 comprises 16 residues. The CDR3 here is CASSNAGAGVSYEQYF. The CDR3 nucleotides are TGTGCCAGCAGCAACGCGGGCGCGGGAGTTAGCTACGAGCAGTACTTC.

The chain combines TRBV5-5 with TRBJ2-7, with D perhaps TRBD1 (5 bases). Germline lookup yields CDR1 SGHKS and CDR2 YYEKEE (reference sequence). The CDR3 loop spans 14 amino acids. Trimming removed 2 bases at V and 6 bases at J, with 15 bases between. The CDR3 sequence: CASSFRQSPIEQYF. CDR3 DNA sequence: TGTGCCAGCAGCTTCCGACAGAGCCCCATCGAGCAGTACTTC.

Note on this clone: The junction departs from germline at one end; a sequencing error may be responsible. V gene TRBV6-5 combines with J gene TRBJ1-3; 7 nucleotides align to TRBD1. Germline V gives CDR1 MNHEY, CDR2 SVGAGI. This CDR3 is 13 amino acids long. This CDR3 is CASSSGDRVVLNF. In DNA, the CDR3 is TGTGCCAGCAGTTCGGGAGACAGGGTGGTTTTGAATTTT.

V and J are TRBV7-9 and TRBJ2-7; maybe TRBD2 (7 bases). This CDR3 comprises 14 residues. Germline V CDR1 and CDR2: SEHNR, FQNEAQ (reference sequence). Trimming removed 2 bases from V and 4 bases from J, with 12 bases in between. The CDR3 loop reads CASSLRGAHYEQYF. For the CDR3, the DNA is TGTGCCAGCAGCTTACGGGGGGCCCATTACGAGCAGTACTTC.

The chain combines TRBV5-8 with TRBJ1-1; 12 bases are shared with TRBD1. V trimming: 10 bases; J trimming: 4 bases; junction bases outside the gene matches: 11. Germline assignment: CDR1 SGHTS and CDR2 YDEGEE. This CDR3 has 15 amino acids. The CDR3 reads CAAPGQGARSTEAFF. The CDR3 region has the DNA TGTGCCGCTCCGGGACAGGGGGCGCGGAGCACTGAAGCTTTCTTT.

This sequence joins TRBV30 and TRBJ2-6; TRBD1 aligns across 7 bases. Germline CDR1 and CDR2: GTSNPN and SVGIG (reference sequence). Trimming cost V 5 bases and J 4 bases; bases outside gene matches: 5. The CDR3 extends over 14 amino acids. As DNA, the CDR3 is TGTGCCTGGGACAGGGCTTACGGGGCCAACGTCCTGACTTTC. This gives the protein CAWDRAYGANVLTF.

The chain recombines TRBV19 with TRBJ2-7; 7 nucleotides agree with TRBD1. CDR1 and CDR2 from the germline V gene are LNHDA and SQIVND (reference sequence). This CDR3 has 14 residues. Germline trimming cut 7 bases from V and 3 bases from J; bases unmatched to any gene: 9. CDR3 residues: CASKQDRAHYEQYF. The CDR3 nucleotides read TGTGCCAGTAAACAAGACAGGGCCCACTACGAGCAGTACTTC.

The chain joins TRBV5-8 to TRBJ2-3, with 7 bases identical to TRBD1. The CDR3 consists of 15 residues. V dropped 3 bases and J dropped 1; count of bases not matched to a gene: 5. Germline loops: CDR1 SGHTS, CDR2 YDEGEE. The CDR3 sequence: CASSYQGVGTDTQYF. DNA for the CDR3: TGTGCCAGCAGCTACCAGGGGGTGGGCACAGATACGCAGTATTTT. The entire variable domain, with the rest obtained from reference TRBV5-8 and TRBJ2-3, is as follows: EAGVTQSPTHLIKTRGQQATLRCSPISGHTSVYWYQQALGLGLQFLLWYDEGEERNRGNFPPRFSGRQFPNYSSELNVNALELEDSALYLCASSYQGVGTDTQYFGPGTRLTVL.

The genes are TRBV5-4 and TRBJ2-2; D perhaps matches TRBD2 (5 bases). This CDR3 contains 15 residues. Germline assignment: CDR1 SGHNT and CDR2 YYREEE (reference sequence). With 1 base removed from V and 7 bases from J, the gap between germline ends came to 14 bases. CDR3 DNA sequence: TGTGCCAGCAGCTTGTTTACGAGACTACACGGGGAGCTGTTTTTT. It yields the protein CASSLFTRLHGELFF.

This clone has a handful of counts. This CDR3 is CASSARTGTNQPQHF. DNA of the CDR3: TGTGCCAGCAGTGCCCGGACAGGGACCAATCAGCCCCAGCATTTT. The chain carries TRBV2 and TRBJ1-5; 8 bases line up with TRBD1. Trimming removed 4 bases from V and 3 bases from J; junction bases left unmatched: 5. The germline V gene encodes CDR1 SNHLY and CDR2 FYNNEI. The CDR3 is made up of 15 amino acids.

The chain carries TRBV7-2 and TRBJ1-2, with 8 bases lining up with TRBD1. The CDR3 covers 16 residues. The V and J ends lost 1 base and 4 bases, in that order; junction bases with no gene match: 8. In germline, CDR1 is SGHTA, CDR2 FQGNSA. CDR3 amino acids: CASSLDQGAAPYGYTF. The DNA for the CDR3 is TGTGCCAGCAGCTTAGACCAGGGGGCGGCCCCCTATGGCTACACCTTC.

This clone was counted a single time. J is TRBJ2-7 and V is TRBV29-1; TRBD2 matches at 8 bases. The ends lost 0 bases at V and 3 bases at J; junction bases unmatched: 4. Germline values: CDR1 SQVTM, CDR2 ANQGSEA. The CDR3 totals 14 residues. This chain's CDR3 is CSVEEEAGVYEQYF. CDR3 coding DNA: TGCAGCGTTGAAGAGGAAGCGGGAGTCTACGAGCAGTACTTC.

The genes are TRBV11-2 and TRBJ1-2; no clear D gene. V was trimmed by 2 bases and J by 7 bases, leaving 11 bases between them. Germline V gene sequence: CDR1 SGHAT, CDR2 FQNNGV. This CDR3 region has 13 residues. Here the CDR3 DNA reads TGTGCCAGCAGCTTATCAGGCGTCGGTGGCTACACCTTC. Amino acid sequence: CASSLSGVGGYTF.

This clone was detected only a few times. V usage is TRBV10-3 and J usage is TRBJ2-1, with D perhaps matching TRBD2 (5 bases). Trimming pared 4 bases from V and 15 bases from J, leaving 19 bases between. The CDR3 consists of 13 residues. Germline CDR1 and CDR2: ENHRY and SYGVKD. CDR3 sequence: CAISAVEGPGGFF. In DNA form, the CDR3 reads TGTGCCATCAGTGCCGTAGAAGGGCCAGGAGGGTTCTTC.

This chain uses TRBV5-4 with TRBJ2-7; possible D gene TRBD2, 7 bases. Looked up from germline, CDR1 is SGHNT and CDR2 is YYREEE (reference sequence). This CDR3 region has 16 residues. The V end lost 3 bases, the J end lost 1 base, and 17 bases lay between the germline ends. CDR3 protein: CASSYASQGGSYEQYF. CDR3 sequence (DNA): TGTGCCAGCAGCTACGCTTCACAGGGAGGGTCCTACGAGCAGTACTTC.

The chain is built from TRBV9 and TRBJ2-3, with 13 positions matching TRBD2. Germline assignment: CDR1 SGDLS and CDR2 YYNGEE. Trimming at V came to 2 bases and at J to 2 bases, leaving 2 bases not matched to a gene. The CDR3 loop spans 16 amino acids. This CDR3 reads CASSVGLAGLTDTQYF. The CDR3 DNA follows: TGTGCCAGCAGCGTGGGACTAGCGGGGCTCACAGATACGCAGTATTTT.

The CDR3 loop is CASSRTTGAHYGYTF. The CDR3 nucleotides read TGCGCCAGCAGCAGAACGACAGGGGCGCACTATGGCTACACCTTC. The chain recombines TRBV5-1 with TRBJ1-2; TRBD1 aligns across 8 bases. The CDR3 contains 15 residues. Germline loops: CDR1 SGHRS, CDR2 YFSETQ. The V segment lost 4 bases and the J segment 3 bases; nucleotides outside the gene matches: 8.

The genes are TRBV5-1 and TRBJ2-7; D remains ambiguous. Germline V gene sequence: CDR1 SGHRS, CDR2 YFSETQ. The CDR3 extends over 13 amino acids. Trimming removed 0 bases at V and 3 bases at J, with 7 bases between. CDR3 nucleotides: TGCGCCAGCAGCTTGGGAACAGTCTACGAGCAGTACTTC. It encodes CASSLGTVYEQYF.

This sequence joins TRBV2 and TRBJ2-1, with TRBD2 identical over 10 bases. Trimming cost V 4 bases and J 6 bases; bases outside gene matches: 6. CDR1 is SNHLY and CDR2 is FYNNEI in the germline V gene. The CDR3 runs 15 residues. This CDR3 is CASSVGLAGVNEQFF. The CDR3 nucleotides read TGTGCCAGCAGTGTAGGCCTAGCGGGGGTCAATGAGCAGTTCTTC.

The chain couples TRBV11-3 to TRBJ2-1, with a weak D call TRBD2 (5 bases). V was trimmed by 0 bases and J by 7 bases, leaving 10 bases between them. CDR3 size: 14 residues. Germline loops: CDR1 SGHNT, CDR2 YENEEA. The DNA for the CDR3 is TGTGCCAGCAGCTTAGACGGGAACTTAAATGAGCAGTTCTTC. Amino acid sequence: CASSLDGNLNEQFF.

The V and J genes are TRBV27 and TRBJ1-1; 9 bases fit TRBD1. CDR1 and CDR2 from the germline V gene are MNHEY and SMNVEV (reference sequence). The V segment lost 5 bases and the J segment 6 bases; nucleotides outside the gene matches: 4. There are 13 residues in the CDR3. CDR3 protein: CASSRTGESEAFF. DNA of the CDR3: TGTGCCAGCAGTAGGACAGGGGAGTCTGAAGCTTTCTTT.